One and the same sample provided the 11 T cell receptor beta chains below, sequenced in a study of blood T cell repertoires in COVID-19. The method was immunoSEQ multiplex PCR; TCRdb's version includes in-frame clones alone and lacks a portion of them. The repertoire holds 25,000 to 35,000 clones, with approximately 85% as singletons. Sequencing input: peripheral blood. These receptors were obtained from a man aged 55 to 70 with active COVID-19.

This rearrangement joins TRBV15 to TRBJ2-1, with a weak D call TRBD2 (5 bases). The germline CDR1 and CDR2 sequences are LNHNV and YYDKDF (reference sequence). V dropped 4 bases and J dropped 2 bases, with 24 bases sitting between them. The CDR3 loop spans 19 amino acids. CDR3 region: CATSKKRHGLAPTYNEQFF. CDR3 DNA: TGTGCCACCAGCAAGAAAAGGCATGGCCTAGCTCCGACCTACAATGAGCAGTTCTTC. Full variable domain (outside the CDR3, taken from reference TRBV15 and TRBJ2-1): DAMVIQNPRYQVTQFGKPVTLSCSQTLNHNVMYWYQQKSSQAPKLLFHYYDKDFNNEADTPDNFQSRRPNTSFCFLDIRSPGLGDTAMYLCATSKKRHGLAPTYNEQFFGPGTRLTVL.

J is TRBJ2-7 and V is TRBV15, with 8 bases identical to TRBD2. CDR3 length: 15 residues. V trimming: 1 base; J trimming: 3 bases; junction bases outside the gene matches: 5. Germline CDR1 is LNHNV and CDR2 is YYDKDF (reference sequence). CDR3 amino acids: CATSRGLAGFYEQYV. CDR3 DNA sequence: TGTGCCACCAGCAGAGGTCTAGCGGGTTTCTACGAGCAGTACGTC.

This rearrangement joins TRBV18 to TRBJ2-5; D perhaps matches TRBD1 (5 bases). This CDR3 is 15 amino acids long. V was pared by 3 bases and J by 5 bases, with 16 bases between. Germline V CDR1 and CDR2: KGHSH, LQKENI. The CDR3 spells CASSPSVRVMETQYF. The CDR3 bases are TGTGCCAGCTCACCTTCAGTCAGGGTGATGGAGACCCAGTACTTC.

This chain uses TRBV25-1 with TRBJ2-2, with D possibly matching TRBD1 (5 bases). CDR1 is MGHDK and CDR2 is SYGVNS in the germline V gene. CDR3 length: 15 residues. The V and J ends lost 3 bases and 3 bases respectively, with 11 bases between them. CDR3 in amino acids: CASSDVARDTGELFF. The CDR3 DNA reads TGTGCCAGCAGTGATGTTGCCAGGGACACCGGGGAGCTGTTTTTT.

The chain has TRBV4-2 and TRBJ2-3; 7 bases agree with TRBD2. The CDR3 covers 13 residues. Trimming removed 3 bases from V and 5 bases from J; junction bases left unmatched: 2. CDR1 is LGHNA and CDR2 is YNFKEQ in the germline V gene. The DNA of the CDR3 is TGTGCCAGCAGCCAGCGGGAGAGAGATACGCAGTATTTT. This encodes CASSQRERDTQYF.

V gene TRBV11-2 combines with J gene TRBJ2-5, with a weak D call TRBD2 (7 bases). The CDR3 spans 16 residues. Trimming left V 3 bases short and J 4 bases short, with 18 bases between. Germline V lookup: CDR1 SGHAT, CDR2 FQNNGV. CDR3 residues: CASSFRGAKILETQYF. The CDR3 DNA follows: TGTGCCAGCAGCTTTCGGGGGGCGAAAATATTAGAGACCCAGTACTTC.

The chain joins TRBV13 to TRBJ1-1; 11 bases are a match to TRBD1. Germline loops: CDR1 PRHDT, CDR2 FYEKMQ (reference sequence). CDR3 length: 15 amino acids. Trimming cost V 5 bases and J 5 bases; bases outside gene matches: 7. The CDR3 DNA follows: TGTGCCAGCAGCGCCGGACAGGGGGCCTGGACTGAAGCTTTCTTT. It encodes CASSAGQGAWTEAFF.

The rearrangement joins TRBV28 to TRBJ2-7; D perhaps matches TRBD1 (7 bases). The CDR3 is made up of 16 amino acids. V shed 5 bases and J shed 0 bases, with 17 bases lying between them. CDR1 is MDHEN and CDR2 is SYDVKM in the germline V gene. Written as DNA, the CDR3 is TGTGCCAGCAGTCTCTCAGGCGGGACAGACTCCTACGAGCAGTACTTC. Its translation: CASSLSGGTDSYEQYF. Full variable domain (remainder filled in from reference TRBV28 and TRBJ2-7): DVKVTQSSRYLVKRTGEKVFLECVQDMDHENMFWYRQDPGLGLRLIYFSYDVKMKEKGDIPEGYSVSREKKERFSLILESASTNQTSMYLCASSLSGGTDSYEQYFGPGTRLTVT.

This clone was detected once. The V and J genes are TRBV9 and TRBJ2-3; 11 nucleotides line up with TRBD2. Germline V CDR1 and CDR2: SGDLS, YYNGEE. The V and J ends lost 2 bases and 2 bases, in that order; junction bases with no gene match: 4. The CDR3 is made up of 16 amino acids. The CDR3 nucleotides are TGTGCCAGCAGCGTTGGGACTAGCGGATACACAGATACGCAGTATTTT. This codes for CASSVGTSGYTDTQYF.

The J gene is TRBJ2-5, the V gene TRBV19; the D is unclear. The CDR3 is 13 amino acids. Trimming took 5 bases from V and 6 from J, leaving 13 bases between them. In germline, CDR1 is LNHDA, CDR2 SQIVND (reference sequence). CDR3 residues: CASSAVGQKTQYF. The CDR3, as DNA: TGTGCCAGTAGTGCGGTGGGTCAAAAGACCCAGTACTTC.

The CDR3 nucleotides read TGTGCCAGCAGTTCTGCTGGGAGGGTAGGGCGCTACGAGCAGTACTTC. Residues: CASSSAGRVGRYEQYF. The V call is TRBV27, the J call TRBJ2-7, with 7 nucleotides matching TRBD2. Germline loops: CDR1 MNHEY, CDR2 SMNVEV (reference sequence). With 4 bases clipped from V and 3 bases from J, the junction kept 12 bases outside the gene matches. The CDR3 is made up of 16 amino acids.